Listed below are T cell receptor beta chains from one sample, sequenced in a study of cytomegalovirus exposure and HLA in healthy donors. Method: immunoSEQ multiplex PCR; TCRdb's copy keeps in-frame clones and lacks some. The table has under 200,000 clones, 80% to 90% seen once. Sequencing was carried out using PBMCs. The receptors were sampled from a man aged 35-49 years in good health and CMV-seropositive. Each CDR3 is given with its conserved first and last residue. Fields, in order: clone size, D gene, J gene, V gene, CDR3 protein, CDR3 DNA. The D gene is left open where the match is weak. Clone size is stated in some rows and not others, as once, few, many or a class when expanded.

NA | NA | TRBJ1-2 | TRBV28 | CASKRPVYGYTF | TGTGCCAGCAAGCGTCCGGTCTATGGCTACACCTTC
NA | TRBD1 | TRBJ2-5 | TRBV7-4 | CASSLARQGGETQYF | TGTGCCAGCAGCTTAGCGAGACAGGGGGGGGAGACCCAGTACTTC
NA | NA | TRBJ1-1 | TRBV21-1 | CASSKIPSSMNTEAFF | TGTGCCAGCAGCAAAATACCGAGTTCCATGAACACTGAAGCTTTCTTT
NA | TRBD1 | TRBJ1-1 | TRBV5-1 | CASSLQGGAYTEAFF | TGCGCCAGCAGCTTACAGGGGGGCGCGTACACTGAAGCTTTCTTT
NA | TRBD2 | TRBJ2-6 | TRBV7-8 | CASSLVAGTSGGANVLTF | TGTGCCAGCAGCTTGGTCGCCGGGACTAGCGGCGGGGCCAACGTCCTGACTTTC
NA | NA | TRBJ2-6 | TRBV28 | CASSSGLPNGLTF | TGTGCCAGCAGTTCGGGGTTGCCCAACGGCCTGACTTTC
NA | TRBD1 | TRBJ2-3 | TRBV18 | CASSLRDRVGTDTQYF | TGTGCCAGCTCACTCCGGGACAGGGTCGGCACAGATACGCAGTATTTT
once | TRBD1 | TRBJ2-3 | TRBV2 | CASSLDRAADTQYF | TGTGCCAGCAGTTTGGACAGGGCCGCAGATACGCAGTATTTT
NA | NA | TRBJ1-3 | TRBV18 | CASSPNEGHISGNTIYF | TGTGCCAGCTCACCAAATGAGGGACATATCTCTGGAAACACCATATATTTT
NA | NA | TRBJ2-7 | TRBV6-1 | CASSEGGRPPYEQYF | TGTGCCAGCAGTGAAGGTGGGAGGCCCCCCTACGAGCAGTACTTC
NA | NA | TRBJ2-7 | TRBV6-1 | CASSEDPRGYEQYF | TGTGCCAGCAGTGAAGACCCTAGGGGCTACGAGCAGTACTTC
NA | NA | TRBJ1-1 | TRBV7-2 | CASSPGWRMNTEAFF | TGTGCCAGCAGCCCCGGGTGGCGGATGAACACTGAAGCTTTCTTT
NA | TRBD1 | TRBJ2-5 | TRBV5-4 | CASSLGDRGPQETQYF | TGTGCCAGCAGCTTGGGAGACAGGGGGCCCCAAGAGACCCAGTACTTC
NA | TRBD2 | TRBJ2-7 | TRBV10-1 | CASSEPSGGYEQYF | TGCGCCAGCAGTGAGCCTAGCGGCGGGTACGAGCAGTACTTC
NA | NA | TRBJ1-1 | TRBV30 | CASQQGEHTEAFF | TGTGCCAGTCAACAGGGCGAACACACTGAAGCTTTCTTT
NA | NA | TRBJ2-7 | TRBV28 | CASRETSYEQYF | TGTGCCAGCAGGGAGACTTCTTACGAGCAGTACTTC
NA | TRBD1 | TRBJ2-7 | TRBV6-5 | CASTQGQGSYEQYF | TGTGCCAGCACCCAGGGACAGGGGTCCTACGAGCAGTACTTC
NA | TRBD2 | TRBJ2-3 | TRBV5-1 | CASREASGGGDTQYF | TGCGCCAGCAGAGAAGCTAGCGGGGGAGGGGATACGCAGTATTTT
few | NA | TRBJ2-5 | TRBV7-7 | CASSLGAGYQETQYF | TGTGCTAGCAGCTTAGGTGCGGGGTACCAAGAGACCCAGTACTTC
NA | TRBD2 | TRBJ2-1 | TRBV7-9 | CASSSERGGQFF | TGTGCCAGCAGCTCGGAGCGGGGGGGGCAGTTCTTC
once | TRBD1 | TRBJ2-1 | TRBV5-1 | CASSIQTGGSYNEQFF | TGCGCCAGCAGCATTCAGACAGGGGGCTCCTACAATGAGCAGTTCTTC
NA | NA | TRBJ1-2 | TRBV28 | CASSLRLYGYTF | TGTGCCAGCAGTCTTCGACTCTATGGCTACACCTTC
few | NA | TRBJ1-1 | TRBV4-2 | CASSQQQGTEAFF | TGTGCCAGCAGCCAGCAACAGGGCACTGAAGCTTTCTTT
NA | TRBD1 | TRBJ2-7 | TRBV28 | CASRTGRGSYEQYF | TGTGCCTCTCGGACAGGGCGAGGGTCCTACGAGCAGTACTTC
NA | TRBD1 | TRBJ2-2 | TRBV6-1 | CASSVGGRTGELFF | TGTGCCAGCAGTGTAGGGGGCCGGACCGGGGAGCTGTTTTTT
NA | NA | TRBJ2-5 | TRBV6-1 | CASSRSGIEETQYF | TGTGCCAGCAGCCGATCAGGGATCGAAGAGACCCAGTACTTC
NA | NA | TRBJ1-3 | TRBV7-9 | CASSLGDPVGRDLNTIYF | TGTGCCAGCAGCTTAGGAGATCCGGTAGGCAGGGACTTAAACACCATATATTTT
NA | TRBD2 | TRBJ2-2 | TRBV16 | CASSRTSGRNTGELFF | TGTGCCAGCAGCCGGACTAGCGGGAGGAACACCGGGGAGCTGTTTTTT
NA | TRBD1 | TRBJ2-7 | TRBV7-9 | CASSLRGTGLDEQYF | TGTGCCAGCAGCCTCAGAGGGACAGGGCTGGACGAGCAGTACTTC
NA | NA | TRBJ2-7 | TRBV29-1 | CSVLTAKDYEQYF | TGCAGCGTTTTGACAGCAAAAGACTACGAGCAGTACTTC
NA | TRBD2 | TRBJ2-3 | TRBV2 | CASSEVGLVTDTQYF | TGTGCCAGCAGTGAAGTGGGACTAGTCACAGATACGCAGTATTTT
NA | NA | TRBJ2-6 | TRBV6-5 | CASSPGFWANGLTF | TGTGCCAGCTCACCAGGATTCTGGGCCAACGGCCTGACTTTC
NA | TRBD1 | TRBJ2-4 | TRBV27 | CASSLFGTGGKNSQYF | TGTGCCAGCAGTTTATTTGGGACAGGGGGCAAAAACAGTCAGTACTTC
NA | TRBD1 | TRBJ1-2 | TRBV9 | CASSPPTGEEGGYTF | TGTGCCAGCAGCCCACCGACAGGGGAGGAAGGAGGCTACACCTTC
NA | NA | TRBJ2-2 | TRBV7-9 | CSSSRGELFF | TGTTCCAGCAGCCGCGGGGAGCTGTTTTTT
NA | NA | TRBJ1-1 | TRBV5-1 | CASSVNGGPATEAFF | TGCGCCAGCAGCGTGAATGGGGGCCCTGCCACTGAAGCTTTCTTT
NA | TRBD2 | TRBJ2-5 | TRBV5-4 | CASSPGLAGETQYF | TGTGCCAGCAGCCCGGGACTAGCTGGAGAGACCCAGTACTTC
NA | TRBD1 | TRBJ2-7 | TRBV6-6 | CASSDPGQVSYEQYF | TGTGCCAGCAGTGACCCGGGACAGGTCTCCTACGAGCAGTACTTC
few | TRBD1 | TRBJ1-1 | TRBV10-3 | CAIRTGGEIGEAFF | TGTGCCATTCGGACAGGGGGCGAAATCGGTGAAGCTTTCTTT
NA | NA | TRBJ2-7 | TRBV13 | CASSLGGQGREQYF | TGTGCCAGCAGCTTAGGTGGCCAGGGGCGCGAGCAGTACTTC
NA | NA | TRBJ1-2 | TRBV18 | CASSPLQNSGYGYTF | TGTGCCAGCTCACCACTACAGAATTCGGGATATGGCTACACCTTC
NA | NA | TRBJ2-5 | TRBV5-4 | CASSFGTQETQYF | TGTGCCAGCAGCTTCGGGACTCAAGAGACCCAGTACTTC
NA | TRBD1 | TRBJ1-4 | TRBV19 | CASSKGARRGDEKLFF | TGTGCCAGTAGTAAGGGGGCGCGGCGAGGGGATGAAAAACTGTTTTTT
NA | NA | TRBJ1-3 | TRBV7-2 | CASSLRRAGNTIYF | TGTGCCAGCAGCTTAAGGAGAGCAGGAAACACCATATATTTT
NA | TRBD1 | TRBJ1-5 | TRBV28 | CATLLGGYGLSNQPQHF | TGTGCCACCCTTTTAGGGGGCTACGGACTAAGCAATCAGCCCCAGCATTTT
few | NA | TRBJ2-1 | TRBV19 | CASSTTLGQSPRQFF | TGTGCCAGTAGTACCACCCTCGGACAGTCCCCGAGGCAGTTCTTC
NA | NA | TRBJ2-1 | TRBV7-9 | CASSPRPVSEQFF | TGTGCCAGCAGCCCTAGACCTGTAAGTGAGCAGTTCTTC
NA | TRBD1 | TRBJ2-1 | TRBV15 | CATSRENLGQGWYEQFF | TGTGCCACCAGCAGAGAGAACTTGGGACAGGGGTGGTATGAGCAGTTCTTC
NA | TRBD1 | TRBJ1-3 | TRBV5-1 | CASSFGQADNTIYF | TGCGCCAGCAGCTTTGGACAGGCTGACAACACCATATATTTT
NA | NA | TRBJ2-7 | TRBV7-8 | CASSYRDSSYEQYF | TGTGCCAGCAGCTACCGGGACTCAAGCTACGAGCAGTACTTC
NA | TRBD1 | TRBJ1-4 | TRBV7-3 | CASSPGPGQGLINATNEKLFF | TGTGCCAGCAGCCCAGGCCCGGGACAGGGGCTCATCAATGCAACTAATGAAAAACTGTTTTTT
NA | TRBD2 | TRBJ2-3 | TRBV7-2 | CASSLVAGDTQYF | TGTGCCAGCAGCTTAGTAGCGGGAGATACGCAGTATTTT
NA | TRBD1 | TRBJ2-4 | TRBV9 | CASSEGQSKNIQYF | TGTGCCAGCAGCGAGGGACAGAGCAAAAACATTCAGTACTTC
NA | NA | TRBJ1-5 | TRBV19 | CASSSSAPGWDQPQHF | TGTGCCAGTAGTTCGTCGGCCCCCGGGTGGGATCAGCCCCAGCATTTT